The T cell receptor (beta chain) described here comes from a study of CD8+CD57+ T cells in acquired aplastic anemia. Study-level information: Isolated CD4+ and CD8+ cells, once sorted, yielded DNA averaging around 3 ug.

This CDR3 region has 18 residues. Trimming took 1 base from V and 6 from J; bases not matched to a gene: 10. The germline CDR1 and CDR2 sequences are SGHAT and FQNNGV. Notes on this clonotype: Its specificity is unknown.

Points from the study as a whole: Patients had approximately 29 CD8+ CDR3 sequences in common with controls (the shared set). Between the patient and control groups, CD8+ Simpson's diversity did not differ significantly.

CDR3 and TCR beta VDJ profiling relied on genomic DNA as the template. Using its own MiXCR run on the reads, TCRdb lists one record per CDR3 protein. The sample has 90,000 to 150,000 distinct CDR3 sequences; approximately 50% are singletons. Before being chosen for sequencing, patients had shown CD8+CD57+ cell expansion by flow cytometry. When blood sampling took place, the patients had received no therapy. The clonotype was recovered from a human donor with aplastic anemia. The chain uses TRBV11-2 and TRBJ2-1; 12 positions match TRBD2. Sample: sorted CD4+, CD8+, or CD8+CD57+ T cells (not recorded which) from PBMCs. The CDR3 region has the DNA TGTGCCAGCAGCTTAGTTCTAGCGGGGGGGCGATCTATCAATGAGCAGTTCTTC. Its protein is CASSLVLAGGRSINEQFF.